The rows below give T cell receptor beta chains drawn from one sample of a study of blood T cell repertoires in COVID-19. Generated by immunoSEQ multiplex PCR, the TCRdb table keeps only in-frame clones and is missing some. The table has under 50,000 clones, 80% to 90% seen once. Source material: peripheral blood. Receptor source: a woman in her 40s with acute or convalescent COVID-19. The CDR3 runs from the conserved cysteine through the conserved F or W. D genes are given only for firm matches. Not every row has a clone size; where given, it reads once, few, many or a size class.

NA	NA	TRBV2	TRBJ1-5	TGTGCCAGCAACGAAGGAGGTCAGCCCCAGCATTTT	CASNEGGQPQHF
NA	NA	TRBV3-1/TRBV3-2	TRBJ1-6	TGTGCCAGCAGCCACGGGGAAAATAATTCACCCCTCCACTTT	CASSHGENNSPLHF
once	TRBD1	TRBV7-9	TRBJ1-6	TGTGCCAGCAGCTTACCCGAGGGGGCCCCCTATAATTCACCCCTCCACTTT	CASSLPEGAPYNSPLHF
NA	TRBD1	TRBV19	TRBJ1-5	TGTGCCAGTAGTCCGTCGACAGGGTTGGGCAATCAGCCCCAGCATTTT	CASSPSTGLGNQPQHF
NA	NA	TRBV7-3	TRBJ2-3	TGTGCCAGCAGCTTAACGTACACAGATACGCAGTATTTT	CASSLTYTDTQYF
NA	NA	TRBV7-6	TRBJ1-1	TGTGCCAGCAGCTTAGTGGCAGACTCAAACACTGAAGCTTTCTTT	CASSLVADSNTEAFF
NA	NA	TRBV30	TRBJ1-2	TGTGCCTGGAGTGGGCACGCCTTTAGCGATGGCTACACCTTC	CAWSGHAFSDGYTF
NA	NA	TRBV27	TRBJ2-3	TGTGCCAGCAGTCAAGGGACAGCGGGTAATACGCAGTATTTT	CASSQGTAGNTQYF
NA	NA	TRBV28	TRBJ1-1	TGTGCCAGCAGTTCTTCTCAGGGTGCCAACACTGAAGCTTTCTTT	CASSSSQGANTEAFF
NA	NA	TRBV7-9	TRBJ1-3	TGTGCCAGCAGCTTAGCAGCTGACTCTGGAAACACCATATATTTT	CASSLAADSGNTIYF
NA	TRBD1	TRBV5-1	TRBJ2-1	TGCGCCAGCAGCTTAACCCCTCCCGGGGACAGTTCGCGAAGTGAGCAGTTCTTC	CASSLTPPGDSSRSEQFF
NA	NA	TRBV21-1	TRBJ2-7	TGTGCCAGCAGCATAAGGGGACTATCACCCTACGAGCAGTACTTC	CASSIRGLSPYEQYF
NA	NA	TRBV2	TRBJ1-1	TGTGCCAGCAGTGAATTCCTAGAAGCCACTGAAGCTTTCTTT	CASSEFLEATEAFF
NA	TRBD2	TRBV5-5	TRBJ2-7	TGTGCCAGCAGTTCCTGGACTAGCGGAGTCTACGAGCAGTACTTC	CASSSWTSGVYEQYF
NA	TRBD1	TRBV29-1	TRBJ1-5	TGCAGCGTTGGGACAGGAACTAATCAGCCCCAGCATTTT	CSVGTGTNQPQHF
NA	NA	TRBV21-1	TRBJ1-3	TGTGCCAGCAGCAGCACAGGGGCTGGAAACACCATATATTTT	CASSSTGAGNTIYF
NA	NA	TRBV5-4	TRBJ1-3	TGTGCCAGCAGCCCCTTTCGCCCCGGAGGCACCATATATTTT	CASSPFRPGGTIYF
NA	TRBD2	TRBV13	TRBJ2-7	TGTGCCAGCAGCGTCTCTAGCGGGAGGAGGAACGAGCAGTACTTC	CASSVSSGRRNEQYF
NA	NA	TRBV28	TRBJ2-1	TGTGCCAGCAGTCATCTAGCTAATGAGCAGTTCTTC	CASSHLANEQFF
few	TRBD2	TRBV7-9	TRBJ2-7	TGTGCCAGCAGCGGCGGGGACTACGGGCAGTACTTC	CASSGGDYGQYF
NA	NA	TRBV28	TRBJ1-5	TGTGTAGTATCGAATCCCAATCAGCCCCAGCATTTT	CVVSNPNQPQHF
NA	TRBD1	TRBV6-5	TRBJ1-2	TGTGCCAGCAGTTACGGACAGGGGGCTTATAACTATGGCTACACCTTC	CASSYGQGAYNYGYTF
NA	TRBD1	TRBV5-1	TRBJ1-1	TGCGCCAGCAGCGGTCGACAGGGAAGGAACACTGAAGCTTTCTTT	CASSGRQGRNTEAFF
NA	TRBD1	TRBV27	TRBJ2-1	TGTGCCAGCAGTGCGAACAGGGGTGGTGAGCAGTTCTTC	CASSANRGGEQFF
NA	NA	TRBV5-1	TRBJ2-2	TGCGCCAGCACCAAGGGAGTAGCGAACACCGGGGAGCTGTTTTTT	CASTKGVANTGELFF
once	TRBD1	TRBV4-1	TRBJ2-7	TGCGCCAGCAGCCAAGAAATCGTCTCAGGACAGGCCTACGAGCAGTACTTC	CASSQEIVSGQAYEQYF
once	TRBD2	TRBV6-2/TRBV6-3	TRBJ2-1	TGTGCCAGCAGTTACCCAGGACTAGCGGGGGGCCCCTCCTACAATGAGCAGTTCTTC	CASSYPGLAGGPSYNEQFF
NA	TRBD2	TRBV27	TRBJ2-1	TGTGCCAGCAGTTTAACTAGCGGGAACTACAATGAGCAGTTCTTC	CASSLTSGNYNEQFF
NA	NA	TRBV5-1	TRBJ2-2	TGCGCCAGCAGCTTGACGGGAAACACCGGGGAGCTGTTTTTT	CASSLTGNTGELFF
NA	NA	TRBV5-1	TRBJ2-7	TGCGCCAGCAGCTTGGGGGCAGGCAGGCCCCCCTACGAGCAGTACTTC	CASSLGAGRPPYEQYF
NA	NA	TRBV15	TRBJ1-5	TGTGCCACCAGCAGACCTCCGTCGGGACAGCCCCAGCATTTT	CATSRPPSGQPQHF
NA	NA	TRBV11-2	TRBJ1-2	TGTGCCAGCAGTTCGGTCCTAAGCGTGGGTGGCTACACCTTC	CASSSVLSVGGYTF
NA	NA	TRBV7-5	TRBJ1-6	TGTGTCAGAAGCTTAGGCCCGGACAGCGCGAATTCACCCCTCCACTTT	CVRSLGPDSANSPLHF
NA	TRBD2	TRBV7-9	TRBJ2-7	TGTGCCTCAGCATACGGGAGGGAGCAGTACTTC	CASAYGREQYF
few	TRBD1	TRBV5-5	TRBJ1-1	TGTGCCAGCAGACGCGGACAGGGGGTTTTCACTGAAGCTTTCTTT	CASRRGQGVFTEAFF
NA	NA	TRBV5-1	TRBJ2-5	TGCGCCAGCAGCTTTGGCGGGGAAAGAGAGACCCAGTACTTC	CASSFGGERETQYF
NA	NA	TRBV2	TRBJ2-3	TGTGCCAGCAAAGCGATCACAGATACGCAGTATTTT	CASKAITDTQYF
NA	NA	TRBV4-3	TRBJ2-5	TGCGCCAGCAGCCAAGATCCCGCCAGGGCTACTCAAGAGACCCAGTACTTC	CASSQDPARATQETQYF
NA	NA	TRBV7-3	TRBJ2-5	TGTGCCAGCAGCGACGGGGAGACCCAGTACTTC	CASSDGETQYF
NA	NA	TRBV6-1	TRBJ2-2	TGTGCCAGCAGTGAATCAGGTGACACCGGGGAGCTGTTTTTT	CASSESGDTGELFF
NA	TRBD2	TRBV10-1	TRBJ2-7	TGCGCCAGCAGTGAGTCGGAACTAGCGGGTTACGAGCAGTACTTC	CASSESELAGYEQYF
NA	NA	TRBV28	TRBJ1-5	TGTGCCAGCCTCAGGGGTAGCAATCAGCCCCAGCATTTT	CASLRGSNQPQHF
NA	NA	TRBV27	TRBJ1-1	TGTGCCAGCAGTTTACAGGGGCCCGGCACTGAAGCTTTCTTT	CASSLQGPGTEAFF
NA	NA	TRBV11-2	TRBJ1-4	TGTGCCAGCAGCTTAGATCACAGCATTCCGCTGTTTTTT	CASSLDHSIPLFF
NA	NA	TRBV7-8	TRBJ2-7	TGTGCCAGCAGCTCCCCGCCTAGGAGGGAGCAGTACTTC	CASSSPPRREQYF
NA	TRBD2	TRBV3-1/TRBV3-2	TRBJ2-3	TGTGCCAGCAGCCCACTGACTAGCAGACGCACAGATACGCAGTATTTT	CASSPLTSRRTDTQYF
NA	TRBD1	TRBV28	TRBJ1-2	TGTGCCAGCAGTCTTAGGACAGGGGCTGACTATGGCTACACCTTC	CASSLRTGADYGYTF
NA	NA	TRBV5-1	TRBJ2-7	TGCGCCAGCAGCTCCAGAGGCTACGAGCAGTACTTC	CASSSRGYEQYF
NA	TRBD1	TRBV6-5	TRBJ2-3	TGTGCCAGCAGTCCGGGACAGGGGCCCACAGATACGCAGTATTTT	CASSPGQGPTDTQYF
few	NA	TRBV7-2	TRBJ1-2	TGTGCCAGCAGCTTAGTAGGACAGAGCTATGGCTACACCTTC	CASSLVGQSYGYTF
NA	NA	TRBV4-2	TRBJ1-2	TGTGCCAGCAGCCAAGAATTCCAGGTTCTCAATGGCTACACCTTC	CASSQEFQVLNGYTF
NA	NA	TRBV5-6	TRBJ1-5	TGTGCCAGCAGCTTGGGGTCAGGGCTGCAGCCCCAGCATTTT	CASSLGSGLQPQHF
NA	TRBD1	TRBV28	TRBJ1-5	TGTGCCAGCCTCGGGGACAGCAGCAATCAGCCCCAGCATTTT	CASLGDSSNQPQHF
once	NA	TRBV2	TRBJ2-2	TGTGCCAGCAGTCCGGGACAGAACACCGGGGAGCTGTTTTTT	CASSPGQNTGELFF
once	NA	TRBV19	TRBJ2-1	TGTGCCAGTAGTATCCTGGACTCCTCCTACAATGAGCAGTTCTTC	CASSILDSSYNEQFF
NA	NA	TRBV9	TRBJ1-3	TGTGCCAGCAGCCGGGAGAACCGAGGCTCTGGAAACACCATATATTTT	CASSRENRGSGNTIYF
NA	NA	TRBV5-5	TRBJ2-7	TGTGCCAGCAGCTTGGCGGTAAGCTCCTACGAGCAGTACTTC	CASSLAVSSYEQYF
NA	TRBD1	TRBV28	TRBJ1-2	TGTGCCAGCAGTTTATCCCTACAGGGGGATCTGGGCGGCTACACCTTC	CASSLSLQGDLGGYTF
NA	TRBD1	TRBV27	TRBJ2-7	TGTGCCAGCAGTTTATATGCGGGACAGGCTCTTTATGAGCAGTACTTC	CASSLYAGQALYEQYF